Listed below are T cell receptor beta chains from one sample, sequenced in a study of Tregs in tolerant kidney transplant recipients. Data came from immunoSEQ multiplex PCR; TCRdb stores just in-frame clones and leaves some out. The profile shows under 50,000 clones, less than 95% of them singletons. The sequencing input was Tregs from blood. These receptors were collected from a human donor in good health. Both conserved end residues are part of each CDR3. A D gene is named only where the DNA matches it firmly. Rows may omit the clone size; those that give it use once, few, many or a size class.

>TRBJ1-1|TRBD1|TRBV5-1|-
TGCGCCAGCAGGGGACAGCGGGCGATGAACACTGAAGCTTTCTTT
CASRGQRAMNTEAFF
>TRBJ1-6|-|TRBV6-5|-
TGTGCCAGCAGTTACTCATTTTCCAGGGTAAATTCACCCCTCCACTTT
CASSYSFSRVNSPLHF
>TRBJ2-7|-|TRBV19|-
TGTGCCAGTCGGGACTCCCGCTACGAGCAGTACTTC
CASRDSRYEQYF
>TRBJ2-3|-|TRBV18|-
TGTGCCAGCTCACCACCGAGGACAAAGAGCACAGATACGCAGTATTTT
CASSPPRTKSTDTQYF
>TRBJ2-7|-|TRBV10-2|-
TGCGCCAGCAGTGAGTCGGACCTAAGGAATCCCTACGAGCAGTACTTC
CASSESDLRNPYEQYF
>TRBJ1-5|-|TRBV19|-
TGTGCCAGTAGTATTCAGAGAAATCAGCCCCAGCATTTT
CASSIQRNQPQHF
>TRBJ2-3|-|TRBV7-7|-
TGTGCCAGCAGCCCCGTAGCGGGCACAGATACGCAGTATTTT
CASSPVAGTDTQYF
>TRBJ2-7|-|TRBV27|-
TGTGCCAGCAGTTTATCTCCACTTTTGAGCTCCTACGAGCAGTACTTC
CASSLSPLLSSYEQYF
>TRBJ2-3|TRBD2|TRBV27|few
TGTGCCAGCAGTTTCGCTAGCGGGAGGGAGAGCACAGATACGCAGTATTTT
CASSFASGRESTDTQYF
>TRBJ2-5|-|TRBV6-1|-
TGTGCCAGCAGTCCGACAGCGGACCAAGAGACCCAGTACTTC
CASSPTADQETQYF
>TRBJ1-3|-|TRBV6-6|-
TGTGCCAGCAGTTATGGGGCATATGGAAACACCATATATTTT
CASSYGAYGNTIYF
>TRBJ1-5|TRBD1|TRBV6-5|-
TGTGCCAGCACCGGGCGCAGGACAGGGCAGAACCCCCAGCATTTT
CASTGRRTGQNPQHF
>TRBJ2-7|TRBD1|TRBV5-1|-
TGCGCCAGCAGCCAGGGACAGGGGGCTTACGAGCAGTACTTC
CASSQGQGAYEQYF
>TRBJ2-1|-|TRBV10-1|-
TGCGCCAGCAGTGAGTCGAGCAGACCTTGGGACAATGAGCAGTTCTTC
CASSESSRPWDNEQFF
>TRBJ2-6|-|TRBV7-2|once
TGTGCCAGCAGCCTAAAACCGGGGTATGGGGCCAACGTCCTGACTTTC
CASSLKPGYGANVLTF
>TRBJ1-5|-|TRBV19|-
TGTGCCAGTAGTACCGTCGGGGCTAATAGCAATCAGCCCCAGCATTTT
CASSTVGANSNQPQHF
>TRBJ1-2|-|TRBV18|once
TGTGCCAGCTCCCAGGACAGTAACTATGGCTACACCTTC
CASSQDSNYGYTF
>TRBJ2-6|-|TRBV4-1|once
TGCGCCAGCAGCCAAGTGGGCGGGGTTAGGGCCAACGTCCTGACTTTC
CASSQVGGVRANVLTF
>TRBJ2-6|TRBD2|TRBV5-1|-
TGCGCCAGCAGCTACCCGGGGGGGTCCGTAAGCTCTGGGGCCAACGTCCTGACTTTC
CASSYPGGSVSSGANVLTF
>TRBJ2-7|-|TRBV5-1|-
TGCGCCAGCAGCTTGGGGAGTTTACTGGGCGAGCAGTACTTC
CASSLGSLLGEQYF
>TRBJ2-5|-|TRBV2|-
TGTGCCAGCAGTCCTGATGTAGGGCGAGGAGAGACCCAGTACTTC
CASSPDVGRGETQYF
>TRBJ1-5|TRBD1|TRBV6-1|-
TGTGCCAGCAGTGGAAGGACAGGGGGGGCCTACAATAGCAATCAGCCCCAGCATTTT
CASSGRTGGAYNSNQPQHF
>TRBJ1-5|TRBD1|TRBV2|-
TGTGCCAGCAGCAGGGGGTTGGGTCAGCCCCAGCATTTT
CASSRGLGQPQHF
>TRBJ2-4|-|TRBV6-6|-
TGTGCCAGCAGCTCTTCGGACAGAAACATTCAGTACTTC
CASSSSDRNIQYF
>TRBJ1-1|TRBD1|TRBV11-2|-
TGTGCCAGCAGCTTAGTACCCTTAGCAGGGGGAGGTACTGAAGCTTTCTTT
CASSLVPLAGGGTEAFF
>TRBJ2-7|-|TRBV2|-
TGTGCCAGCAGGGGGGGGCAGGGGGGCGAGCAGTACTTC
CASRGGQGGEQYF
>TRBJ1-1|-|TRBV6-1|-
TGTGCCAGCCGCTTCACAGGGCTTGAAGCTTTCTTT
CASRFTGLEAFF
>TRBJ2-5|TRBD1|TRBV29-1|few
TGCAGCGTCGAAGAGACAGGGGCCTCGGAGACCCAGTACTTC
CSVEETGASETQYF
>TRBJ1-4|-|TRBV11-2|-
TGTGCCAGCAGCTTAGGGTCAGTGGGACTAGCAACTAATGAAAAACTGTTTTTT
CASSLGSVGLATNEKLFF
>TRBJ2-5|TRBD2|TRBV13|-
TGTGCCAGCAGCTTAATAGCGGGAGGGGAGACCCAGTACTTC
CASSLIAGGETQYF
>TRBJ1-4|-|TRBV5-1|-
TGCGCCAGCAGCTTGCAGGATGCGGGTTATAATGAAAAACTGTTTTTT
CASSLQDAGYNEKLFF
>TRBJ2-5|TRBD1|TRBV5-1|-
TGCGCCAGCAGCATCGGACAGGGTTTGATAGAGACCCAGTACTTC
CASSIGQGLIETQYF
>TRBJ2-7|-|TRBV5-1|-
TGCGCCAGCAGCTTGGGCGCAACCTCCTACGAGCAGTACTTC
CASSLGATSYEQYF
>TRBJ2-1|TRBD1|TRBV18|-
TGTGCCAGCTCACGACGTCAGGGACAGGGCTACAATGAGCAGTTCTTC
CASSRRQGQGYNEQFF
>TRBJ2-7|TRBD2|TRBV5-1|-
TGCGCCAGCAGCTTCTCCTACCGGGAGGGATACGAGCAGTGCTTC
CASSFSYREGYEQCF
>TRBJ2-7|-|TRBV30|-
TGTGCCTCAACCCGGGCCGCAGGGGCCTACGAGCAGTACTTC
CASTRAAGAYEQYF
>TRBJ2-7|-|TRBV4-1|-
TGCGCCAGCAGCCAAGAAGGGGGGACAGTGCAGTACTTC
CASSQEGGTVQYF
>TRBJ1-2|-|TRBV5-1|-
TGCGCCAGCAGCGGTATTGGAGGTAGGGAACATGGCTACACCTTC
CASSGIGGREHGYTF
>TRBJ2-7|TRBD2|TRBV6-4|-
TGTGCCAGCAGTGACCCCGGACTAGCGGGAGGGGTATCCTACGAGCAGTACTTC
CASSDPGLAGGVSYEQYF
>TRBJ1-5|-|TRBV4-1|once
TGCGCCAGCAGCCAAGATCCCAAAGGGGACAGCAATCAGCCCCAGCATTTT
CASSQDPKGDSNQPQHF
>TRBJ2-7|-|TRBV7-6|-
TGTGCCAGCAGCCCTCCAGGGTCCTACGAGCAGTACTTC
CASSPPGSYEQYF
>TRBJ1-1|-|TRBV7-8|-
TGTGCCAGCAGCTTAAGACGGCAGATGAACACTGAAGCTTTCTTT
CASSLRRQMNTEAFF